The 28 T cell receptor beta chains reported below all come from one sample, sequenced in a study of blood T cell repertoires in COVID-19 (TCRdb year 2020). Library generation was performed with the immunoSEQ multiplex PCR assay. Not all clones reach the TCRdb copy of this immuneACCESS table, which keeps in-frame sequences only. Checked studies attribute under half of the gap to unresolved V genes and leave the rest unexplained. The sample yields more than 150,000 clones; around 80% were counted once. The top ten clonotypes cover approximately 15% of the sample. The sequenced sample consisted of PBMCs or T cells enriched from blood (not recorded which). These receptors all stem from a man aged 60-69 years who had been exposed to COVID-19.

This clone showed up just once. This chain uses TRBV10-2 with TRBJ2-2; 11 bases are a match to TRBD2. This CDR3 is built from 16 residues. Germline V gene data show CDR1 as WSHSY and CDR2 as SAAADI. V was pared by 4 bases and J by 7 bases, with 8 bases of the junction left unmatched. As DNA, the CDR3 is TGCGCCAGCAGTGCGTACGGGACTAGCGGTATCGGGGAGCTGTTTTTT. It specifies CASSAYGTSGIGELFF.

CDR3 sequence: CASSQEGLVNYEQYF. In DNA form, the CDR3 reads TGCGCCAGCAGCCAAGAGGGACTTGTCAACTACGAGCAGTACTTC. This chain uses TRBV4-3 with TRBJ2-7; tentatively, D is TRBD2 (6 bases). Per the germline V gene, CDR1 is LGHNA and CDR2 is YSLEER. Between the trimmed V and J ends, which lost 0 bases and 3 bases, there was a span of 12 bases. This CDR3 has 15 amino acids.

The chain's CDR3 is CASSQGQGNSPLHF. In DNA, the CDR3 is TGTGCCAGCAGCCAGGGACAGGGGAACTCACCCCTCCACTTT. The V and J genes are TRBV7-9 and TRBJ1-6; 10 positions match TRBD1. Germline values: CDR1 SEHNR, CDR2 FQNEAQ (reference sequence). The CDR3 runs 14 residues. With V trimmed by 5 bases and J by 10 bases, 5 bases remained unmatched.

The chain has TRBV5-1 and TRBJ1-5; D might be TRBD1 (6 bases). Germline loops: CDR1 SGHRS, CDR2 YFSETQ. The ends were cut back, 3 bases at V and 1 base at J, with 17 bases in the middle. There are 17 residues in the CDR3. The CDR3 DNA sequence: TGCGCCAGCAGCTATATCGACAGGTCTTTGAGCAATCAGCCCCAGCATTTT. Its protein is CASSYIDRSLSNQPQHF.

The chain employs TRBV7-2 and TRBJ1-5, with 8 bases lining up with TRBD1. Germline V gives CDR1 SGHTA, CDR2 FQGNSA. V lost 4 bases to trimming and J lost 6 bases; unmatched junction nucleotides: 2. The CDR3 contains 13 residues. CDR3 region: CASSYRGSQPQHF. CDR3 bases: TGTGCCAGCAGCTACAGGGGGAGTCAGCCCCAGCATTTT.

V is TRBV7-9 and J is TRBJ2-7; TRBD2 matches at 8 bases. This CDR3 is 13 amino acids long. Unmatched junction bases numbered 3, after V lost 1 base and J lost 7 bases. Germline-derived CDR1 and CDR2 are SEHNR and FQNEAQ (reference sequence). The CDR3 loop reads CASSLVLADEQYF. CDR3 sequence (DNA): TGTGCCAGCAGCTTAGTACTAGCGGATGAGCAGTACTTC.

The gene calls are TRBV28 and TRBJ1-4; TRBD1 matches 7 bases. Germline V gives CDR1 MDHEN, CDR2 SYDVKM. With 6 bases clipped from V and 1 base from J, the junction kept 2 bases outside the gene matches. The CDR3 loop spans 14 amino acids. The CDR3 region has the DNA TGTGCCAGCAGGACAGGGTTAACTAATGAAAAACTGTTTTTT. This codes for CASRTGLTNEKLFF.

This chain uses TRBV7-3 with TRBJ2-7, with D tentatively TRBD2 (6 bases). Germline CDR1 SGHTA, CDR2 FQGTGA. The V and J ends lost 5 bases and 2 bases respectively, with 16 bases between them. The CDR3 is 15 residues long. The CDR3 DNA reads as TGTGCCAGCAGCCCCAGAGGAGGGAATGCCTACGAGCAGTACTTC. This encodes CASSPRGGNAYEQYF. The whole variable domain, filled in from reference TRBV7-3 and TRBJ2-7, reads GAGVSQTPSNKVTEKGKYVELRCDPISGHTALYWYRQSLGQGPEFLIYFQGTGAADDSGLPNDRFFAVRPEGSVSTLKIQRTERGDSAVYLCASSPRGGNAYEQYFGPGTRLTVT.

In its sample, this clone was seen a few times. The chain has TRBV7-9 and TRBJ1-1, with D unresolved. The CDR3 extends over 12 amino acids. The V gene lost 3 bases and the J gene lost 5 bases, with 7 bases spanning the gap. CDR1 is SEHNR, CDR2 FQNEAQ, per germline (reference sequence). The CDR3 loop is CASSLGRTEAFF. The DNA of the CDR3 is TGTGCCAGCAGCTTGGGGAGGACTGAAGCTTTCTTT. Looking up the rest from reference TRBV7-9 and TRBJ1-1 gives the full variable domain: DTGVSQNPRHKITKRGQNVTFRCDPISEHNRLYWYRQTLGQGPEFLTYFQNEAQLEKSRLLSDRFSAERPKGSFSTLEIQRTEQGDSAMYLCASSLGRTEAFFGQGTRLTVV.

The gene calls are TRBV29-1 and TRBJ1-4; a weak D match, TRBD1 (6 bases). The length of the CDR3 is 14 residues. Looked up from germline, CDR1 is SQVTM and CDR2 is ANQGSEA. V was pared by 6 bases and J by 0 bases, with 11 bases between. CDR3 coding DNA: TGCAGCGTGACAGGCATGTCAACTAATGAAAAACTGTTTTTT. Amino acids: CSVTGMSTNEKLFF.

The CDR3 is CASSFGVSGVQETQYF. Here the CDR3 DNA reads TGTGCCAGCAGCTTTGGGGTTAGCGGGGTGCAAGAGACCCAGTACTTC. The chain couples TRBV7-2 to TRBJ2-5, with 8 bases lining up with TRBD2. V lost 3 bases and J lost 2; bases outside the gene matches: 8. Per the germline V gene, CDR1 is SGHTA and CDR2 is FQGNSA. This CDR3 is 16 amino acids long.

J is TRBJ1-4 and V is TRBV11-2; 8 positions agree with TRBD1. With V trimmed by 5 bases and J by 8 bases, 13 bases remained unmatched. Germline CDR1 SGHAT, CDR2 FQNNGV. The length of the CDR3 is 16 residues. The CDR3 bases are TGTGCCAGCAGCCCCGAACCGGGACAGGCGGGCGAAAAACTGTTTTTT. Encoded protein: CASSPEPGQAGEKLFF.

The rearrangement joins TRBV27 to TRBJ2-7, with D possibly matching TRBD2 (5 bases). This CDR3 comprises 13 residues. V was trimmed by 6 bases and J by 0 bases, leaving 9 bases between them. From germline, CDR1 is MNHEY and CDR2 SMNVEV (reference sequence). CDR3 DNA: TGTGCCAGCAGAAGCGGAAACTCCTACGAGCAGTACTTC. Protein product: CASRSGNSYEQYF.

The chain carries TRBV5-6 and TRBJ2-2, with TRBD2 matching 12 bases. The germline V gene encodes CDR1 SGHDT and CDR2 YYEEEE. Trimming removed 0 bases from V and 0 bases from J; junction bases left unmatched: 3. This CDR3 has 18 amino acids. CDR3 sequence reads: CASSLVLAGGPNTGELFF. CDR3 nucleotide sequence: TGTGCCAGCAGCTTGGTTCTAGCGGGAGGGCCGAACACCGGGGAGCTGTTTTTT.

The chain recombines TRBV9 with TRBJ2-3; 8 nucleotides line up with TRBD1. The J segment lost 4 bases and the V segment lost 0 bases, leaving 4 bases of the junction unmatched. The germline V gene has CDR1 SGDLS and CDR2 YYNGEE. The CDR3 totals 15 residues. The CDR3 sequence is CASSVAPTGADTQYF. Written as DNA, the CDR3 is TGTGCCAGCAGCGTAGCCCCGACAGGGGCAGATACGCAGTATTTT.

The rearrangement uses TRBV6-5 and TRBJ1-2; 9 bases map to TRBD1. J gave up 8 bases and V 7 bases, and 5 bases lay outside the gene matches. The V gene's germline CDR1 is MNHEY and CDR2 SVGAGI. The CDR3 has 12 residues. The CDR3 loop reads CASNRGRQGYTF. The CDR3 DNA is TGTGCCAGCAACAGGGGGCGTCAGGGCTACACCTTC.

The rearrangement joins TRBV29-1 to TRBJ1-2, with D possibly being TRBD1 (5 bases). V was trimmed by 4 bases and J by 4 bases, leaving 13 bases between them. This CDR3 comprises 13 residues. Per the germline V gene, CDR1 is SQVTM and CDR2 is ANQGSEA. In nucleotides, the CDR3 is TGCAGCGTTGTGGAACAGGCTGGCTATGGCTACACCTTC. Protein sequence: CSVVEQAGYGYTF.

The rearrangement joins TRBV7-9 to TRBJ1-2, with TRBD1 identical over 7 bases. The CDR3 extends over 14 amino acids. Germline trimming cut 4 bases from V and 4 bases from J; bases unmatched to any gene: 6. Germline-derived CDR1 and CDR2 are SEHNR and FQNEAQ (reference sequence). Here the CDR3 reads CASSSDRALYGYTF. In nucleotides, the CDR3 is TGTGCCAGCAGCTCCGACAGGGCTCTCTATGGCTACACCTTC.

The chain is built from TRBV27 and TRBJ2-7, with 8 bases fitting TRBD1. The V and J ends lost 5 bases and 1 base, in that order; junction bases with no gene match: 10. This CDR3 is built from 16 residues. Germline CDR1 reads MNHEY; CDR2 reads SMNVEV (reference sequence). For the CDR3, the DNA is TGTGCCAGCAGTAAACGACCGGGACAGGATTCCTACGAGCAGTACTTC. Translated, it gives CASSKRPGQDSYEQYF.

The rearrangement uses TRBV5-1 and TRBJ2-6, with 10 bases fitting TRBD1. CDR3 length: 18 amino acids. Trimming took 4 bases from V and 0 from J; bases not matched to a gene: 7. Per the germline V gene, CDR1 is SGHRS and CDR2 is YFSETQ. The CDR3 sequence: CASSPGQGGSSGANVLTF. The CDR3 nucleotides are TGCGCCAGCAGCCCCGGACAGGGGGGTTCCTCTGGGGCCAACGTCCTGACTTTC.

The chain has TRBV5-1 and TRBJ2-7, with 7 nucleotides matching TRBD1. In germline, CDR1 is SGHRS, CDR2 YFSETQ. The J segment lost 5 bases and the V segment lost 1 base, leaving 3 bases of the junction unmatched. The CDR3 consists of 13 residues. CDR3 in DNA: TGCGCCAGCAGCTTGAGGGGGCCGGACGAGCAGTACTTC. Translating gives CASSLRGPDEQYF.

CDR3 amino acids: CASSSGDRMNTEAFF. The CDR3 DNA sequence: TGTGCCAGCAGCTCGGGGGACAGGATGAACACTGAAGCTTTCTTT. V is TRBV7-3 and J is TRBJ1-1, with 8 bases that match TRBD1. V lost 4 bases, J lost 0 bases, and 4 bases stayed unmatched. Germline lookup yields CDR1 SGHTA and CDR2 FQGTGA. The CDR3 sequence is 15 residues long. The entire variable domain, with the rest obtained from reference TRBV7-3 and TRBJ1-1, is as follows: GAGVSQTPSNKVTEKGKYVELRCDPISGHTALYWYRQSLGQGPEFLIYFQGTGAADDSGLPNDRFFAVRPEGSVSTLKIQRTERGDSAVYLCASSSGDRMNTEAFFGQGTRLTVV.

This chain uses TRBV5-4 with TRBJ2-1; TRBD2 matches at 7 bases. V lost 3 bases, J lost 2 bases, and 5 bases stayed unmatched. CDR3 size: 15 residues. The germline V gene encodes CDR1 SGHNT and CDR2 YYREEE (reference sequence). The CDR3 DNA sequence: TGTGCCAGCAGCTCCCCAGCGGGACCCTACAATGAGCAGTTCTTC. Protein sequence: CASSSPAGPYNEQFF.

This clone was detected a few times. The chain uses TRBV7-2 and TRBJ1-1, with 10 bases matching TRBD1. Germline V lookup: CDR1 SGHTA, CDR2 FQGNSA. V lost 5 bases to trimming and J lost 6 bases; unmatched junction nucleotides: 15. This CDR3 has 17 amino acids. Here the CDR3 reads CASSKEWDRGNFAEAFF. CDR3 bases: TGTGCCAGCAGCAAGGAGTGGGACAGGGGTAATTTTGCTGAAGCTTTCTTT.

This chain links TRBV4-3 with TRBJ1-2; 8 bases are a match to TRBD1. The CDR3 consists of 15 residues. Germline assignment: CDR1 LGHNA and CDR2 YSLEER. V was pared by 0 bases and J by 8 bases, with 8 bases of the junction left unmatched. The CDR3 coding sequence is TGCGCCAGCAGCCAAGAGGCTGGACAGGGCAAGGGCTACACCTTC. Translating gives CASSQEAGQGKGYTF.

The chain couples TRBV28 to TRBJ2-7, with 7 bases fitting TRBD2. Germline CDR1 is MDHEN and CDR2 is SYDVKM. With 2 bases clipped from V and 2 bases from J, the junction kept 12 bases outside the gene matches. The CDR3 length is 17 residues. Here the CDR3 reads CASSLRPPSSGPYEQYF. DNA of the CDR3: TGTGCCAGCAGTTTAAGGCCTCCTTCTAGCGGCCCCTACGAGCAGTACTTC.

The chain employs TRBV24-1 and TRBJ2-3, with TRBD2 identical over 7 bases. The germline V gene encodes CDR1 KGHDR and CDR2 SFDVKD. The trim removed 0 bases at V and 1 base at J, leaving 18 bases unmatched. This CDR3 is 21 amino acids long. Here the CDR3 reads CATSDLQSVSRGVRGTDTQYF. Written as DNA, the CDR3 is TGTGCCACCAGTGATTTGCAATCAGTAAGTCGGGGGGTCCGGGGCACAGATACGCAGTATTTT.

This clone was recorded once. The chain has TRBV7-9 and TRBJ1-1; maybe TRBD1 (6 bases). CDR1 is SEHNR and CDR2 is FQNEAQ in the germline V gene (reference sequence). This CDR3 has 16 residues. V shed 2 bases and J shed 6 bases, with 19 bases lying between them. The CDR3 DNA is TGTGCCAGCAGCTTAAGTTCGGCGGGGGCGGGGGCTGAAGCTTTCTTT. Residues: CASSLSSAGAGAEAFF.